A selection of T cell receptor beta chains follows, all from one sample in a study of T-cell memory formation after mild COVID-19. TCRdb passed the 5' RACE reads through MiXCR, listing each CDR3 protein once. The repertoire includes about 350,000 distinct CDR3 sequences, roughly 13% of them detected once, and 22% sits in the top ten. Sequenced material: PBMCs or a T cell subset sorted from them (not recorded which). Every receptor here comes from a man aged 18 to 30 who had mild COVID-19 (a few samples of this study predate the infection). Cell type and time point are not known. The CDR3 runs from the conserved cysteine through the conserved F or W. D genes are given only for firm matches. A row's size may be missing; if present it is once, few, many or a size class.

V gene	D gene	J gene	clone size	CDR3 protein	CDR3 DNA
TRBV2	.	TRBJ2-5	.	CASSADTSEGETQYF	TGTGCCAGCAGTGCGGACACGTCAGAGGGGGAGACCCAGTACTTC
TRBV7-3	TRBD2	TRBJ2-5	few	CASSFNGGRETQYF	TGTGCCAGCAGCTTCAACGGGGGGAGGGAGACCCAGTACTTC
TRBV7-8	.	TRBJ2-3	.	CASSLVPFTDTQYF	TGTGCCAGCTCCCTAGTCCCCTTTACAGATACGCAGTATTTT
TRBV5-6	TRBD1	TRBJ2-1	many	CASSSLRTGVYNEQFF	TGTGCCAGCAGCTCCTTACGGACAGGGGTATACAATGAGCAGTTCTTC
TRBV6-5	TRBD1	TRBJ1-2	many	CASSWTGDYGYTF	TGTGCCAGCAGTTGGACAGGGGACTATGGCTACACCTTC
TRBV6-6	.	TRBJ1-2	once	CASSSGLRRYGYTF	TGTGCCAGCAGTTCCGGCCTTCGGAGGTATGGCTACACCTTC
TRBV4-2	TRBD1	TRBJ2-1	.	CASSPLVGQGALDEQFF	TGTGCCAGCAGCCCCTTGGTAGGACAGGGGGCCTTGGATGAGCAGTTCTTC
TRBV18	TRBD1	TRBJ2-3	.	CASSPGQGVGTDTQYF	TGTGCCAGCTCACCTGGACAGGGAGTGGGCACAGATACGCAGTATTTT
TRBV7-9	.	TRBJ2-3	many	CASSEPTGQRWDTQYF	TGTGCCAGCAGCGAGCCAACAGGGCAGCGTTGGGATACGCAGTATTTT
TRBV24-1	.	TRBJ1-5	.	CATRGENQPQHF	TGTGCCACCAGAGGGGAGAATCAGCCCCAGCATTTT
TRBV7-2	TRBD1	TRBJ1-2	many	CASSSRDRPNYGYTF	TGTGCCAGCAGCTCAAGGGACAGGCCTAACTATGGCTACACCTTC
TRBV29-1	TRBD1	TRBJ2-7	.	CSVGKQGANEQYF	TGCAGCGTTGGGAAACAGGGGGCTAACGAGCAGTACTTC
TRBV7-9	.	TRBJ2-5	many	CASSFGLQETQYF	TGTGCCAGCAGTTTTGGACTCCAAGAGACCCAGTACTTC
TRBV20-1	.	TRBJ2-5	.	CSATETQYF	TGCAGTGCTACCGAGACCCAGTACTTC
TRBV20-1	.	TRBJ1-5	.	CSARGFDSNQPQHF	TGCAGTGCTAGGGGCTTCGATAGCAATCAGCCCCAGCATTTT
TRBV2	.	TRBJ2-2	few	CASSGTKGTGELFF	TGTGCCAGCAGTGGGACTAAAGGCACCGGGGAGCTGTTTTTT
TRBV5-1	TRBD1	TRBJ1-1	.	CASSPDREGTEAFF	TGCGCCAGCAGCCCCGACAGGGAAGGGACTGAAGCTTTCTTT
TRBV9	.	TRBJ2-3	.	CASSVEADQGTDTQYF	TGTGCCAGCAGCGTAGAGGCCGACCAAGGCACAGATACGCAGTATTTT
TRBV2	TRBD2	TRBJ2-3	.	CASSEASGADTQYF	TGTGCCAGCAGTGAAGCAAGCGGGGCAGATACGCAGTATTTT
TRBV10-3	.	TRBJ2-7	many	CAISDVVAEQYF	TGTGCCATCAGTGACGTGGTTGCCGAGCAGTACTTC
TRBV28	TRBD2	TRBJ2-1	.	CASISAGGAYNEQFF	TGTGCCAGCATCTCCGCCGGGGGGGCCTACAATGAGCAGTTCTTC
TRBV5-1	TRBD2	TRBJ2-2	few	CATGPGTSGGPRTGELFF	TGCGCCACAGGTCCCGGGACTAGCGGGGGGCCGAGGACCGGGGAGCTGTTTTTT
TRBV5-1	TRBD2	TRBJ2-5	few	CASSTGTGGPETQYF	TGCGCCAGCAGTACCGGGACGGGGGGTCCGGAGACCCAGTACTTC
TRBV28	.	TRBJ2-1	few	CASSPRGEQFF	TGTGCCAGCAGTCCCCGGGGGGAGCAGTTCTTC
TRBV10-3	TRBD1	TRBJ1-1	few	CAISKTGGLGEAFF	TGTGCCATCAGCAAAACAGGGGGTTTGGGGGAAGCTTTCTTT
TRBV19	.	TRBJ1-1	.	CASSIGTPLNTEAFF	TGTGCCAGTAGTATTGGGACACCTCTGAACACTGAAGCTTTCTTT
TRBV11-2	TRBD1	TRBJ1-5	.	CASSLGSDRDHQPQHF	TGTGCCAGCAGCTTAGGCTCTGACAGGGACCATCAGCCCCAGCATTTT
TRBV29-1	TRBD1	TRBJ1-1	few	CSVGGGTGVGTEAFF	TGCAGCGTTGGCGGGGGGACAGGGGTGGGGACTGAAGCTTTCTTT
TRBV6-6	.	TRBJ2-2	.	CASSSLARGTGELFF	TGTGCCAGCAGTTCACTAGCTCGGGGCACCGGGGAGCTGTTTTTT
TRBV6-5	.	TRBJ1-5	.	CASSYGPGVGQPQHF	TGTGCCAGCAGTTACGGGCCAGGGGTCGGGCAGCCCCAGCATTTT
TRBV12-3/TRBV12-4	TRBD2	TRBJ2-7	few	CASSHGGNEQYF	TGTGCCAGCAGTCACGGGGGGAACGAGCAGTACTTC
TRBV19	.	TRBJ1-5	.	CASSIREDQPQHF	TGTGCCAGTAGTATCAGGGAGGATCAGCCCCAGCATTTT
TRBV19	.	TRBJ1-1	many	CASSSRVRGTEAFF	TGTGCCAGTAGTTCCAGGGTTAGGGGCACTGAAGCTTTCTTT
TRBV28	.	TRBJ1-2	.	CASSFGVDGYTF	TGTGCCAGCAGTTTTGGGGTAGACGGCTACACCTTC
TRBV20-1	.	TRBJ2-3	few	CSATDTTDTQYF	TGCAGTGCTACCGACACCACAGATACGCAGTATTTT
TRBV10-3	.	TRBJ2-1	few	CAISERAGAPYNEQFF	TGTGCCATCAGTGAGAGGGCCGGGGCGCCCTACAATGAGCAGTTCTTC
TRBV5-1	.	TRBJ2-5	many	CASSLGDNQETQYF	TGCGCCAGCAGCTTGGGTGACAACCAAGAGACCCAGTACTTC
TRBV5-1	.	TRBJ2-5	many	CASSFGSDGETQYF	TGCGCCAGCAGCTTCGGGTCGGACGGCGAGACCCAGTACTTC
TRBV7-2	.	TRBJ2-3	many	CASSLRVQSTDTQYF	TGTGCCAGCAGCTTAAGGGTCCAGAGCACAGATACGCAGTATTTT
TRBV4-2	.	TRBJ2-5	.	CASKRTDRKQETQYF	TGTGCCAGCAAAAGGACGGACAGAAAACAAGAGACCCAGTACTTC
TRBV6-5	.	TRBJ2-3	.	CASTSWASSTDTQYF	TGTGCCAGCACCTCTTGGGCTTCTAGCACAGATACGCAGTATTTT
TRBV12-3/TRBV12-4	.	TRBJ1-4	few	CASSLAGFNEKLFF	TGTGCCAGCAGTTTGGCAGGCTTTAATGAAAAACTGTTTTTT
TRBV5-1	.	TRBJ2-3	.	CASQVLRADTQYF	TGCGCCAGCCAGGTTTTGAGGGCAGATACGCAGTATTTT
TRBV4-2	.	TRBJ2-3	few	CASSQVQGGGTDTQYF	TGTGCCAGCAGCCAAGTACAGGGTGGTGGAACAGATACGCAGTATTTT
TRBV20-1	.	TRBJ2-3	.	CSARTGVGTDTQYF	TGCAGTGCTAGAACCGGGGTTGGCACAGATACGCAGTATTTT
TRBV5-8	.	TRBJ2-3	many	CASSSPDRFSTDTQYF	TGTGCCAGCAGCTCCCCCGACAGATTCAGCACAGATACGCAGTATTTT
TRBV7-9	.	TRBJ2-1	few	CASSLDVGRGNEQFF	TGTGCCAGCAGCTTAGATGTGGGGCGAGGAAATGAGCAGTTCTTC
TRBV10-2	TRBD2	TRBJ2-7	many	CASSELAGGTYEQYF	TGCGCCAGCAGTGAGTTAGCGGGGGGCACCTACGAGCAGTACTTC
TRBV9	TRBD2	TRBJ2-1	few	CASSVRSGGNEQFF	TGTGCCAGCAGCGTACGTAGCGGGGGAAATGAGCAGTTCTTC
TRBV7-9	.	TRBJ2-1	.	CASSLGHRQDNEQFF	TGTGCCAGCAGCTTAGGGCACCGGCAGGACAATGAGCAGTTCTTC
TRBV7-9	TRBD1	TRBJ1-4	many	CASSLQGLGEKLFF	TGTGCCAGCAGTCTACAGGGGCTGGGGGAAAAACTGTTTTTT
TRBV27	.	TRBJ2-7	.	CASSWAGSYYEQYF	TGTGCCAGCAGTTGGGCAGGGAGTTACTACGAGCAGTACTTC
TRBV12-5	.	TRBJ2-3	few	CASGPLDTDTQYF	TGTGCTAGTGGGCCGCTGGACACAGATACGCAGTATTTT
TRBV28	TRBD1	TRBJ1-2	few	CASSTGQGRYGYTF	TGTGCCAGCAGTACGGGACAGGGAAGATATGGCTACACCTTC